This TCR beta chain was found in a study of long-term antiretroviral therapy in people with HIV. In germline, CDR1 is SNHLY, CDR2 FYNNEI. The CDR3 is 16 amino acids. V shed 8 bases and J 4 bases; nucleotides not matched to a gene: 13. Investigators performed immunoSEQ version v3.0 at survey level. Sequencing used immunoSEQ multiplex PCR; TCRdb keeps in-frame clones, though not all of them. The table lists fewer than 20,000 clones, about 86% of them singletons. This sequence was found in a man between 18 and 29 years old with HIV. This chain links TRBV2 with TRBJ1-2; 10 bases are a match to TRBD1. The sample here was unsorted PBMCs, taken 0.1 years after starting antiretroviral therapy. The CDR3 nucleotides are TGTGCCAGCGGCAAGGGGACAGGGGTAGGAAGCTATGGCTACACCTTC. This sequence encodes CASGKGTGVGSYGYTF.